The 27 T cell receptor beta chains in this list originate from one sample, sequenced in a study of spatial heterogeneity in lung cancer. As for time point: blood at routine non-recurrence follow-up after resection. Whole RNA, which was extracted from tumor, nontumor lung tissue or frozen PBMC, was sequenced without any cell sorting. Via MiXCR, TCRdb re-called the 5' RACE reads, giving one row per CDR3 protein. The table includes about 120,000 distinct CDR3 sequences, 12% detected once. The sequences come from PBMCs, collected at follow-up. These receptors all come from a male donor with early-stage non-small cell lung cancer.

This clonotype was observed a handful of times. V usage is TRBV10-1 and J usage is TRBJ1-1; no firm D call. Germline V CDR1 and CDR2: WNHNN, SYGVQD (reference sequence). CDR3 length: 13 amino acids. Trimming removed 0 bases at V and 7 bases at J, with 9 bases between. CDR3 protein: CASSESRGVEAFF. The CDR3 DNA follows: TGCGCCAGCAGTGAGTCCCGAGGAGTTGAAGCTTTCTTT.

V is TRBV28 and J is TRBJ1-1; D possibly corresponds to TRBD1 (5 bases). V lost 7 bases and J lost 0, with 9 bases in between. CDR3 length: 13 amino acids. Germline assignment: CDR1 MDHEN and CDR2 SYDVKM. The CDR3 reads CASKLQVNTEAFF. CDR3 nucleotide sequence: TGTGCCAGCAAGTTACAGGTGAACACTGAAGCTTTCTTT.

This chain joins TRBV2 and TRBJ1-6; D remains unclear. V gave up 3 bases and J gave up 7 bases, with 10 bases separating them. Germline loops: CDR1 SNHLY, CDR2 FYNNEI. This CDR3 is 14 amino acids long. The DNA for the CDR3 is TGTGCCAGCAGTGACGGGGTGGGAAATTCACCCCTCCACTTT. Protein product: CASSDGVGNSPLHF.

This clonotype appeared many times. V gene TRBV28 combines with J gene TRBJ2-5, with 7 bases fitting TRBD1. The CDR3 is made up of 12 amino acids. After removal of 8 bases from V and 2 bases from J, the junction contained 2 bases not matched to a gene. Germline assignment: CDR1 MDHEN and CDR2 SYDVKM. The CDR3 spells CASLGQQETQYF. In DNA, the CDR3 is TGTGCCAGCCTGGGACAGCAAGAGACCCAGTACTTC.

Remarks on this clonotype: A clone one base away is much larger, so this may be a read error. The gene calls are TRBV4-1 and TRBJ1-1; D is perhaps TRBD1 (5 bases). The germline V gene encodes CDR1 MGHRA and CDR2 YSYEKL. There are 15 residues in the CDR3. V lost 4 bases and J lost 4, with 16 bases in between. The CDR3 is CASSLLLGLSTEAFF. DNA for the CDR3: TGCGCCAGCAGCCTCCTCTTGGGGCTGAGCACTGAAGCTTTCTTT.

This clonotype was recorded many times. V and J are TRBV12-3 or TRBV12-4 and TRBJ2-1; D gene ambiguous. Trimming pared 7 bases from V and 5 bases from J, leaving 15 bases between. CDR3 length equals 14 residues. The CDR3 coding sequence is TGTGCCAGCACGGCCTGGTCAGGAGACAATGAGCAGTTCTTC. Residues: CASTAWSGDNEQFF.

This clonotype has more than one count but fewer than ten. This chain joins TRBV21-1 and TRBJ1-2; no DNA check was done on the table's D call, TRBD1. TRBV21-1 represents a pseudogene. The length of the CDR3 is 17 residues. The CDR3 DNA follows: TGTGCCAGCAGCAAATCCCCGGGACAGGGGGCCGACTATGGCTACACCTTC. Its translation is CASSKSPGQGADYGYTF.

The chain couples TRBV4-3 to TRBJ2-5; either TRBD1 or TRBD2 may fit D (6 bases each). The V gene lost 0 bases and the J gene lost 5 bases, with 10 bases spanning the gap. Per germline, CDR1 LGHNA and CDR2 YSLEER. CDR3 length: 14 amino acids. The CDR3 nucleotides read TGCGCCAGCAGCCAAGAAAGGGGGGTTGAGACCCAGTACTTC. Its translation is CASSQERGVETQYF.

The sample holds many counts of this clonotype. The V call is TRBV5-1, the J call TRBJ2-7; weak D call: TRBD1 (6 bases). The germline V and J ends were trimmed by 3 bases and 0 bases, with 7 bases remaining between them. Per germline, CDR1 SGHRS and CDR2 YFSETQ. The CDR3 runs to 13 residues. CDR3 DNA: TGCGCCAGCAGCTGGACAGTCTCCTACGAGCAGTACTTC. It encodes CASSWTVSYEQYF. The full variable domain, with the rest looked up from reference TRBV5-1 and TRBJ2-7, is KAGVTQTPRYLIKTRGQQVTLSCSPISGHRSVSWYQQTPGQGLQFLFEYFSETQRNKGNFPGRFSGRQFSNSRSEMNVSTLELGDSALYLCASSWTVSYEQYFGPGTRLTVT.

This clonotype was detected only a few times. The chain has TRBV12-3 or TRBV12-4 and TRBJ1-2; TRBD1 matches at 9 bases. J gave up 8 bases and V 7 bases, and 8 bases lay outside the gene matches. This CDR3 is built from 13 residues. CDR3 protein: CASNLQGAGGYTF. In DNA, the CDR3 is TGTGCCAGCAACCTACAGGGGGCCGGAGGCTACACCTTC.

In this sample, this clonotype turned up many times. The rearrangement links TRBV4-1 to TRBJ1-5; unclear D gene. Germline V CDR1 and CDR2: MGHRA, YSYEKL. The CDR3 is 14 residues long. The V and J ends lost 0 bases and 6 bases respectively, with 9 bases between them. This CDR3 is CASSQDGRVQPQHF. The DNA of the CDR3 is TGCGCCAGCAGCCAAGATGGACGGGTTCAGCCCCAGCATTTT.

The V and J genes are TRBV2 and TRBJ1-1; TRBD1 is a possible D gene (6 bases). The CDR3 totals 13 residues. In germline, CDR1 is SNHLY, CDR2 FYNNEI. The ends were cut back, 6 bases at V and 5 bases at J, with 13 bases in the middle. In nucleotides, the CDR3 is TGTGCCAGCAGCAAGGACAGAGGTACTGAAGCTTTCTTT. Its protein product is CASSKDRGTEAFF.

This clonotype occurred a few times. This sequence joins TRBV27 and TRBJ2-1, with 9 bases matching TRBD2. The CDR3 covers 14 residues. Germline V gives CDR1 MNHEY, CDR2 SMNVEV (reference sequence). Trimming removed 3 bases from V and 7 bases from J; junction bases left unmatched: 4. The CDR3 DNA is TGTGCCAGCAGTTTGCGGGGGGGCGGGAATGAGCAGTTCTTC. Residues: CASSLRGGGNEQFF.

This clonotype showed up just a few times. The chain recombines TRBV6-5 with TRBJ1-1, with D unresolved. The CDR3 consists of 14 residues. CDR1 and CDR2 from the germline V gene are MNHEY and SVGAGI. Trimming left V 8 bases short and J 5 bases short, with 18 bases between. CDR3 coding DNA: TGTGCCAGCTCATTCCCTGGGGTCAAGACTGAAGCTTTCTTT. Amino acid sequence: CASSFPGVKTEAFF.

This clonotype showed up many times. The CDR3 DNA is TGTGCCAGCAGCTCTGGACAGGGATTGGCGGTACCCCTCCACTTT. Translation: CASSSGQGLAVPLHF. The chain uses TRBV12-3 or TRBV12-4 and TRBJ1-6, with 8 nucleotides matching TRBD1. The CDR3 sequence is 15 residues long. The V gene end was trimmed by 6 bases and the J gene end by 12 bases; junction bases not matched to a gene: 13.

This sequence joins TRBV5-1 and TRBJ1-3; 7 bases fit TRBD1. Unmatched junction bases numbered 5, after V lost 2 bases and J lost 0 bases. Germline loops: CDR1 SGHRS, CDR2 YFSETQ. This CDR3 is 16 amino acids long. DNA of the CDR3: TGCGCCAGCAGCTTTATGACAGGGACCTCTGGAAACACCATATATTTT. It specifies CASSFMTGTSGNTIYF.

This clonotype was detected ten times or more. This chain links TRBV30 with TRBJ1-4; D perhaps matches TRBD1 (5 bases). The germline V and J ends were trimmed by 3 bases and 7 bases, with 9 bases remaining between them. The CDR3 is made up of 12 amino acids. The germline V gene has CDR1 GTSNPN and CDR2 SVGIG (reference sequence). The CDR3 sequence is CAWSQGGEKLFF. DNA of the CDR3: TGTGCCTGGAGCCAGGGAGGTGAAAAACTGTTTTTT.

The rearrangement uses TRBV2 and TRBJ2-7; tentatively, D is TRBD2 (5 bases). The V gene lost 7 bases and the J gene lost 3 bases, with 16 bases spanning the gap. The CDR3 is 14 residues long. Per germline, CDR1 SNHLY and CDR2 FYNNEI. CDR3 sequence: CASMARRIFYEQYF. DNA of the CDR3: TGTGCCAGCATGGCCAGGAGGATTTTCTACGAGCAGTACTTC. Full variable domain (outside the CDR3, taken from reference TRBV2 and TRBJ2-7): EPEVTQTPSHQVTQMGQEVILRCVPISNHLYFYWYRQILGQKVEFLVSFYNNEISEKSEIFDDQFSVERPDGSNFTLKIRSTKLEDSAMYFCASMARRIFYEQYFGPGTRLTVT.

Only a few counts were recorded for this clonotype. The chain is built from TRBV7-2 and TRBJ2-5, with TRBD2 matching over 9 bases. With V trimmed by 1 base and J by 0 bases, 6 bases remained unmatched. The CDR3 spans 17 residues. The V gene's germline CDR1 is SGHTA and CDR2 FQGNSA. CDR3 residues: CASSLVKSGGYQETQYF. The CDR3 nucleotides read TGTGCCAGCAGCTTAGTGAAAAGCGGGGGGTACCAAGAGACCCAGTACTTC.

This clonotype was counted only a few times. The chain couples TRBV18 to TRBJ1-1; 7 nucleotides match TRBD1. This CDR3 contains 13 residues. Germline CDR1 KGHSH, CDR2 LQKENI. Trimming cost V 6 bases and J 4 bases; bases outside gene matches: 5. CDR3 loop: CASSQTGSTEAFF. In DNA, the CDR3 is TGTGCCAGCTCGCAGACAGGGAGCACTGAAGCTTTCTTT.

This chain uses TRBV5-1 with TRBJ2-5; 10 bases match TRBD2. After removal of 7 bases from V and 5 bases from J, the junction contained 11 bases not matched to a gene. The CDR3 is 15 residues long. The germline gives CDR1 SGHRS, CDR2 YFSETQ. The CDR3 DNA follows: TGCGCCAGCGCCGGTAGCGGGGGGAGCCAGGAGACCCAGTACTTC. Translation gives CASAGSGGSQETQYF.

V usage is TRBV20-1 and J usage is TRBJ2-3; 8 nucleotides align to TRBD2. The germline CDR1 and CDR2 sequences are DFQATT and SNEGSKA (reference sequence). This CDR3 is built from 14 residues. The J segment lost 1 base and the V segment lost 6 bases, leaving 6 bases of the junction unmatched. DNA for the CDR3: TGCAGTGCCCGGGGGGGCCTCGGCACAGATACGCAGTATTTT. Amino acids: CSARGGLGTDTQYF.

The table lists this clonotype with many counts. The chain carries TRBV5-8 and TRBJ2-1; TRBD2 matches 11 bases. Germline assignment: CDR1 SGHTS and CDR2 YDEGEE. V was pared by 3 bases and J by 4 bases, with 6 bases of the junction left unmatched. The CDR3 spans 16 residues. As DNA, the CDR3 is TGTGCCAGCAGCTATGAGGGGACTAGCGGATACAATGAGCAGTTCTTC. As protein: CASSYEGTSGYNEQFF. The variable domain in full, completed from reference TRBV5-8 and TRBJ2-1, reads EAGVTQSPTHLIKTRGQQATLRCSPISGHTSVYWYQQALGLGLQFLLWYDEGEERNRGNFPPRFSGRQFPNYSSELNVNALELEDSALYLCASSYEGTSGYNEQFFGPGTRLTVL.

CDR3 sequence (DNA): TGCGCCAGCAGCTTGGGAACCGTCTCCTCCTACGAGCAGTACTTC. As protein: CASSLGTVSSYEQYF. The rearrangement links TRBV5-1 to TRBJ2-7; D unresolved. Germline V lookup: CDR1 SGHRS, CDR2 YFSETQ. V was pared by 0 bases and J by 0 bases, with 10 bases between. This CDR3 has 15 residues.

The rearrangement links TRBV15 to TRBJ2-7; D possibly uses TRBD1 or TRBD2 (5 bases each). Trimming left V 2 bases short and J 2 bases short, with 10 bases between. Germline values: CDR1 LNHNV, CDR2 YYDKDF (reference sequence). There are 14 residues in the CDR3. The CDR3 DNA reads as TGTGCCACCAGCAGACAGGGACCAACCTACGAGCAGTACTTC. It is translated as CATSRQGPTYEQYF.

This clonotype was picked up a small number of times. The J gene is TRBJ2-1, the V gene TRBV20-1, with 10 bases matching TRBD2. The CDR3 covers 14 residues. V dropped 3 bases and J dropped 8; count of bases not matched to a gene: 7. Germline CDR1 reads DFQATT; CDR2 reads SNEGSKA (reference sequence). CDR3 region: CSARKAGGLDEQFF. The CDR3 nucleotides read TGCAGTGCTAGGAAAGCGGGGGGGCTCGATGAGCAGTTCTTC.

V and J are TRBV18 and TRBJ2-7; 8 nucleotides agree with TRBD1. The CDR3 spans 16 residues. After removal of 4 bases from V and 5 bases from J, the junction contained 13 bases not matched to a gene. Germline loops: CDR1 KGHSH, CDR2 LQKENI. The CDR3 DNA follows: TGTGCCAGCTCACTGGTCGGGACAGGCGACCCCCACGAGCAGTACTTC. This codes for CASSLVGTGDPHEQYF.